Below, 32 T cell receptor beta chains from the same sample are listed, as sequenced in a study of OX40 agonist ivuxolimab in advanced cancers. The table came from immunoSEQ multiplex PCR; TCRdb's copy has only in-frame clones and leaves some out. The sample includes 60,000 or so clones, 84% of them seen just once. Here the sequenced sample was CD4+ or CD8+ T cells sorted from blood, taken in a trial of the OX40 agonist ivuxolimab. The receptors come from an adult with an advanced solid tumor such as melanoma, head and neck, liver or kidney cancer.

V gene TRBV19 combines with J gene TRBJ1-2; tentatively, D is TRBD1 (5 bases). In germline, CDR1 is LNHDA, CDR2 SQIVND (reference sequence). This CDR3 contains 15 residues. Trimming took 2 bases from V and 5 from J, leaving 15 bases between them. The CDR3 sequence: CASSIHDSGSYGYTF. CDR3 nucleotides: TGTGCCAGTAGTATACACGACAGCGGGTCGTATGGCTACACCTTC.

This clone appeared a few times. The J gene is TRBJ2-7, the V gene TRBV27, with D possibly being TRBD2 (5 bases). The V and J ends lost 8 bases and 3 bases respectively, with 11 bases between them. The CDR3 is 12 residues long. Per the germline V gene, CDR1 is MNHEY and CDR2 is SMNVEV (reference sequence). The CDR3 loop is CASGLPYYEQYF. The CDR3 coding sequence is TGTGCCAGCGGACTGCCTTACTACGAGCAGTACTTC.

The chain has TRBV5-1 and TRBJ2-2; possibly TRBD2 for D (6 bases). Germline V gene sequence: CDR1 SGHRS, CDR2 YFSETQ. Trimming shortened V by 4 bases and J by 7 bases, and 11 bases separated the two germline ends. The CDR3 totals 13 residues. In DNA, the CDR3 is TGCGCCAGCAGCGGGGACTTGGACGGGGAGCTGTTTTTT. Its protein is CASSGDLDGELFF. The complete variable domain, with remaining parts taken from reference TRBV5-1 and TRBJ2-2, reads KAGVTQTPRYLIKTRGQQVTLSCSPISGHRSVSWYQQTPGQGLQFLFEYFSETQRNKGNFPGRFSGRQFSNSRSEMNVSTLELGDSALYLCASSGDLDGELFFGEGSRLTVL.

By share, this clone ranks as medium-sized. This chain joins TRBV19 and TRBJ1-3; TRBD1 is a possible D gene (6 bases). There are 13 residues in the CDR3. Per the germline V gene, CDR1 is LNHDA and CDR2 is SQIVND (reference sequence). V was clipped by 4 bases and J by 9 bases, with 13 bases between them. The CDR3 region has the DNA TGTGCCAGTAGTAACCCAACAGGGACCACCATATATTTT. Protein product: CASSNPTGTTIYF.

V gene TRBV23-1 combines with J gene TRBJ1-5; tentative D call: TRBD1 (5 bases). TRBV23-1 carries the ORF label, with uncertain function. The CDR3 contains 14 residues. V was shortened by 6 bases and J by 2 bases, with 11 bases between the two germline ends. CDR3 nucleotide sequence: TGCGCCAGCAGCGCTTCCAGGGGCAATCAGCCCCAGCATTTT. This encodes CASSASRGNQPQHF.

This sequence joins TRBV28 and TRBJ1-5; D gene unclear. Germline lookup yields CDR1 MDHEN and CDR2 SYDVKM. CDR3 length: 15 residues. V lost 4 bases, J lost 5 bases, and 15 bases lay in between. Written as DNA, the CDR3 is TGTGCCAGCAGTTCCCCCGCCGGACGGGATCAGCCCCAGCATTTT. Amino acids: CASSSPAGRDQPQHF. Filled out from reference TRBV28 and TRBJ1-5, the complete variable domain reads DVKVTQSSRYLVKRTGEKVFLECVQDMDHENMFWYRQDPGLGLRLIYFSYDVKMKEKGDIPEGYSVSREKKERFSLILESASTNQTSMYLCASSSPAGRDQPQHFGDGTRLSIL.

The J gene is TRBJ2-3, the V gene TRBV30; 12 bases map to TRBD2. Germline loops: CDR1 GTSNPN, CDR2 SVGIG (reference sequence). The CDR3 is made up of 12 amino acids. J gave up 7 bases and V 7 bases, and 3 bases lay outside the gene matches. The CDR3 bases are TGTGCCTCACTAGCGGGGGGACATACGCAGTATTTT. The encoded protein is CASLAGGHTQYF.

The rearrangement links TRBV6-5 to TRBJ2-7; D ambiguous. CDR3 length equals 13 residues. The V and J ends lost 2 bases and 6 bases respectively, with 11 bases between them. Looked up from germline, CDR1 is MNHEY and CDR2 is SVGAGI. CDR3 coding DNA: TGTGCCAGCAGTTACGGTGCAGCGTCCGAGCAGTACTTC. This gives the protein CASSYGAASEQYF.

The rearrangement joins TRBV6-6 to TRBJ1-6, with no clear D. In germline, CDR1 is MNHNY, CDR2 SVGAGI (reference sequence). V shed 6 bases and J shed 5 bases, with 14 bases lying between them. This CDR3 is built from 15 residues. The CDR3 spells CASSPGQANNSPLHF. Written as DNA, the CDR3 is TGTGCCAGCAGCCCTGGGCAGGCCAATAATTCACCCCTCCACTTT.

The genes are TRBV2 and TRBJ2-1, with a tentative D call TRBD2 (6 bases). CDR1 is SNHLY and CDR2 is FYNNEI in the germline V gene. V lost 3 bases and J 7 bases, leaving 13 bases between the germline ends. The CDR3 totals 14 residues. The CDR3 reads CASSDSRGGNEQFF. CDR3 nucleotide sequence: TGTGCCAGCAGTGACAGTCGAGGAGGGAATGAGCAGTTCTTC.

The rearrangement uses TRBV14 and TRBJ2-1; D assignment may be TRBD1 or TRBD2 (6 bases each). The V end was cut by 0 bases, the J end by 6 bases, with 12 bases between. The CDR3 runs 15 residues. Per the germline V gene, CDR1 is SGHDN and CDR2 is FVKESK. The CDR3 sequence is CASSQEPTGANEQFF. DNA for the CDR3: TGTGCCAGCAGCCAAGAACCCACGGGGGCCAATGAGCAGTTCTTC.

The chain carries TRBV10-3 and TRBJ1-1; TRBD1 matches 8 bases. Per germline, CDR1 ENHRY and CDR2 SYGVKD. CDR3 length: 14 amino acids. V gave up 4 bases and J gave up 5 bases; unmatched junction bases: 6. CDR3 DNA sequence: TGTGCCATCAGTGTCGGGCAGGGGGCTACTGAAGCTTTCTTT. Translation: CAISVGQGATEAFF.

The chain links TRBV29-1 to TRBJ1-3; weak D call: TRBD1 (5 bases). V shed 2 bases and J shed 4 bases, with 9 bases lying between them. CDR1 and CDR2 (germline): SQVTM, ANQGSEA. This CDR3 is built from 13 residues. This chain's CDR3 is CSVEQGEGNTIYF. In DNA, the CDR3 is TGCAGCGTTGAACAGGGTGAAGGAAACACCATATATTTT.

The chain carries TRBV9 and TRBJ2-1; TRBD1 agrees at 10 bases. The germline CDR1 and CDR2 sequences are SGDLS and YYNGEE. J gave up 3 bases and V 0 bases, and 3 bases lay outside the gene matches. The CDR3 extends over 16 amino acids. The DNA for the CDR3 is TGTGCCAGCAGCGTAGGAGGACAGGGGGGCTACAATGAGCAGTTCTTC. Its protein product is CASSVGGQGGYNEQFF.

The V and J genes are TRBV4-1 and TRBJ2-4; no definite D call. Trimming left V 0 bases short and J 1 base short, with 1 base between. Per the germline V gene, CDR1 is MGHRA and CDR2 is YSYEKL. The CDR3 is 13 residues long. Here the CDR3 reads CASSQDAKNIQYF. CDR3 in DNA: TGCGCCAGCAGCCAAGATGCCAAAAACATTCAGTACTTC.

In this sample, this clone turned up many times. The rearrangement uses TRBV6-5 and TRBJ1-2; 9 nucleotides align to TRBD1. In germline, CDR1 is MNHEY, CDR2 SVGAGI. Trimming cost V 7 bases and J 8 bases; bases outside gene matches: 11. CDR3 size: 14 residues. The CDR3 loop reads CASTRTGGLYGYTF. DNA of the CDR3: TGTGCCAGCACTCGCACAGGGGGCCTGTACGGCTACACCTTC.

The rearrangement uses TRBV5-4 and TRBJ1-2, with 8 bases aligning to TRBD1. V lost 3 bases, J lost 3 bases, and 1 base stayed unmatched. Germline V lookup: CDR1 SGHNT, CDR2 YYREEE (reference sequence). This CDR3 has 13 residues. The CDR3 loop is CASSSTGDYGYTF. The CDR3 DNA is TGTGCCAGCAGCTCGACAGGGGACTATGGCTACACCTTC.

The chain is built from TRBV19 and TRBJ1-4; no reliable D call. This CDR3 region has 15 residues. The V gene lost 3 bases and the J gene lost 7 bases, with 15 bases spanning the gap. The V gene's germline CDR1 is LNHDA and CDR2 SQIVND (reference sequence). The CDR3 protein is CASSIRRGVGEKLFF. The CDR3 nucleotides read TGTGCCAGTAGTATCAGGCGCGGCGTCGGTGAAAAACTGTTTTTT.

This rearrangement joins TRBV6-1 to TRBJ1-2; 7 nucleotides align to TRBD1. This CDR3 is 15 amino acids long. J was trimmed by 7 bases and V by 8 bases; bases with no gene match: 16. Germline CDR1 and CDR2: MNHNS and SASEGT. CDR3 bases: TGTGCCAGCCCCGGCCAGGGACAGTCCATAACTGGCTACACCTTC. Its translation is CASPGQGQSITGYTF.

This sequence joins TRBV6-5 and TRBJ2-7, with 9 bases lining up with TRBD1. Germline V gives CDR1 MNHEY, CDR2 SVGAGI. The V segment lost 3 bases and the J segment 4 bases; nucleotides outside the gene matches: 7. This CDR3 spans 15 amino acids. The CDR3 nucleotides read TGTGCCAGCAGTTATGACCCGGGACAGGGATACGAGCAGTACTTC. Its translation is CASSYDPGQGYEQYF.

J is TRBJ1-2 and V is TRBV7-8; a possible D gene is TRBD1 (5 bases). V was cut by 1 base and J by 8 bases, with 17 bases left in between. Germline-derived CDR1 and CDR2 are SGHVS and FQNEAQ. This CDR3 has 15 residues. CDR3 bases: TGTGCCAGCAGCTTAGATCGGGGCCTCATGAGGGGCTACACCTTC. Translating gives CASSLDRGLMRGYTF.

The chain combines TRBV6-6 with TRBJ1-3, with 7 bases identical to TRBD1. Germline V CDR1 and CDR2: MNHNY, SVGAGI (reference sequence). The CDR3 spans 15 residues. The V and J ends lost 4 bases and 3 bases, in that order; junction bases with no gene match: 6. Here the CDR3 reads CASSFDRASGNTIYF. The DNA for the CDR3 is TGTGCCAGCAGTTTCGACAGGGCGAGTGGAAACACCATATATTTT.

J is TRBJ1-5 and V is TRBV28, with D uncertain. Trimming pared 3 bases from V and 4 bases from J, leaving 10 bases between. This CDR3 comprises 14 residues. Germline V CDR1 and CDR2: MDHEN, SYDVKM. The CDR3 nucleotides read TGTGCCAGCAGTTTCCTGTTGGGGAATCAGCCCCAGCATTTT. Its protein product is CASSFLLGNQPQHF.

The chain couples TRBV5-1 to TRBJ2-1, with TRBD2 as a possible D gene (6 bases). Germline V gene lookup returns CDR1 SGHRS and CDR2 YFSETQ. Trimming left V 3 bases short and J 6 bases short, with 16 bases between. The CDR3 runs to 15 residues. CDR3 in amino acids: CASSSEGSAGNEQFF. The CDR3 nucleotides read TGCGCCAGCAGCTCTGAAGGCTCAGCGGGCAATGAGCAGTTCTTC.

This rearrangement joins TRBV19 to TRBJ2-7; the match to TRBD1 covers 7 bases. Germline trimming cut 6 bases from V and 8 bases from J; bases unmatched to any gene: 19. The CDR3 length is 16 residues. Germline-derived CDR1 and CDR2 are LNHDA and SQIVND (reference sequence). The DNA of the CDR3 is TGTGCCAGTAGCGGGGACAGAAATAACAATCTACGACAGCAGTACTTC. The encoded protein is CASSGDRNNNLRQQYF.

The chain combines TRBV2 with TRBJ2-5, with a possible D match to TRBD2 (6 bases). Germline V CDR1 and CDR2: SNHLY, FYNNEI. Trimming removed 3 bases from V and 2 bases from J, with 13 bases in between. This CDR3 has 15 residues. The CDR3 protein is CASSELLGTQETQYF. As DNA, the CDR3 is TGTGCCAGCAGTGAGCTGCTCGGGACTCAAGAGACCCAGTACTTC.

The chain links TRBV28 to TRBJ2-7, with 7 bases aligning to TRBD1. The ends lost 5 bases at V and 4 bases at J; junction bases unmatched: 11. Germline V gives CDR1 MDHEN, CDR2 SYDVKM. This CDR3 region has 15 residues. The DNA of the CDR3 is TGTGCCAGCAGTGGAGGCAGGGGGTACCTTTACGAGCAGTACTTC. Its protein product is CASSGGRGYLYEQYF.

This chain uses TRBV7-2 with TRBJ2-3, with D unresolved. Trimming took off 5 bases at V and 9 bases at J, with 12 bases between the two ends. CDR3 size: 12 residues. CDR1 SGHTA and CDR2 FQGNSA come from the germline V gene. CDR3 protein: CASSPNQETQYF. CDR3 nucleotide sequence: TGTGCCAGCAGCCCTAACCAGGAGACGCAGTATTTT.

V is TRBV30 and J is TRBJ2-7; tentatively, D is TRBD1 (5 bases). The CDR3 has 13 residues. Per the germline V gene, CDR1 is GTSNPN and CDR2 is SVGIG (reference sequence). Trimming took 1 base from V and 2 from J, leaving 9 bases between them. CDR3 region: CAWSADRAYEQYF. CDR3 nucleotide sequence: TGTGCCTGGAGTGCCGACAGAGCCTACGAGCAGTACTTC. Drawing the rest from reference TRBV30 and TRBJ2-7, the complete variable domain is SQTIHQWPATLVQPVGSPLSLECTVEGTSNPNLYWYRQAAGRGLQLLFYSVGIGQISSEVPQNLSASRPQDRQFILSSKKLLLSDSGFYLCAWSADRAYEQYFGPGTRLTVT.

The chain employs TRBV5-4 and TRBJ1-6, with D perhaps matching TRBD1 (5 bases). The CDR3 length is 14 residues. Trimming removed 1 base at V and 7 bases at J, with 9 bases between. Germline V CDR1 and CDR2: SGHNT, YYREEE (reference sequence). The CDR3 DNA sequence: TGTGCCAGCAGCTTGAAGGGGATGAATTCACCCCTCCACTTT. Its protein is CASSLKGMNSPLHF.

This clone has a handful of counts. This sequence joins TRBV6-1 and TRBJ2-3; TRBD1 matches at 9 bases. Germline loops: CDR1 MNHNS, CDR2 SASEGT. The CDR3 spans 14 residues. The junction had 9 bases not matched to a gene; V was cut back by 8 bases and J by 6 bases. In DNA form, the CDR3 reads TGTGCCAGCGCGGTCGGGACAGGGATGGATACGCAGTATTTT. Translation: CASAVGTGMDTQYF.

The chain links TRBV5-4 to TRBJ2-7; no reliable D call. V was trimmed by 3 bases and J by 2 bases, leaving 9 bases between them. The CDR3 length is 13 residues. CDR1 is SGHNT, CDR2 YYREEE, per germline (reference sequence). This chain's CDR3 is CASSSSTTYEQYF. The CDR3 DNA is TGTGCCAGCAGCTCCTCTACTACCTACGAGCAGTACTTC.